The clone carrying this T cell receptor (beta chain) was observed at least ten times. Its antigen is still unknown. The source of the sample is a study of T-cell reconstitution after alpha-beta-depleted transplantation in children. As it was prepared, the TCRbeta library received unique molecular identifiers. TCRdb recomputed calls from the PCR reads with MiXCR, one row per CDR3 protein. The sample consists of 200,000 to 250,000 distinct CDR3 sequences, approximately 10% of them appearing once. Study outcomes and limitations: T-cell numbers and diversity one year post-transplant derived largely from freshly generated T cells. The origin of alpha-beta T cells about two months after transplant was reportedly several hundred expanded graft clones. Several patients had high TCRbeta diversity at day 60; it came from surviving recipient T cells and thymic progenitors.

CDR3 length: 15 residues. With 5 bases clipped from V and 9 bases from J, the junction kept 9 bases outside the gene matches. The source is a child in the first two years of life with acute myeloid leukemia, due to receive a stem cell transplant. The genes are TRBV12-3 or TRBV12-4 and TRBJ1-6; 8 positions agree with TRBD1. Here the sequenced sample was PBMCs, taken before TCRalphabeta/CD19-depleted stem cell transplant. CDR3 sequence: CASSPRTGLGSPLHF. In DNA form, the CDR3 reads TGTGCCAGCAGTCCGCGGACAGGGTTAGGTTCACCCCTCCACTTT.